One sample yielded the 8 T cell receptor beta chains listed below, sequenced in a study of Tregs in tolerant kidney transplant recipients. Measured with immunoSEQ multiplex PCR; TCRdb has only the in-frame clones, and not every one. The table has 100,000 to 130,000 clones, roughly 90% seen once. The sample consisted of CD4+ T cells from blood, taken before the transplant. These receptors were obtained from a human donor who received a combined kidney and bone marrow transplant.

This clone was seen once. The rearrangement uses TRBV6-5 and TRBJ2-7; D not certain. This CDR3 spans 14 amino acids. V was pared by 5 bases and J by 0 bases, with 11 bases between. The germline CDR1 and CDR2 sequences are MNHEY and SVGAGI. CDR3 amino acids: CASSPRHSSYEQYF. CDR3 sequence (DNA): TGTGCCAGCAGTCCCCGACACAGCTCCTACGAGCAGTACTTC.

The rearrangement joins TRBV7-2 to TRBJ2-4; 13 bases are shared with TRBD2. V shed 5 bases and J 3 bases; nucleotides not matched to a gene: 10. Looked up from germline, CDR1 is SGHTA and CDR2 is FQGNSA. CDR3 length: 18 residues. The CDR3 nucleotides are TGTGCCAGCAGCACACGGACTAGCGGGAGTGGAGTCAAAAACATTCAGTACTTC. It is translated as CASSTRTSGSGVKNIQYF.

The sample holds one count of this clone. This chain joins TRBV4-1 and TRBJ2-3; 10 positions match TRBD1. V lost 3 bases to trimming and J lost 4 bases; unmatched junction nucleotides: 4. This CDR3 comprises 15 residues. Germline assignment: CDR1 MGHRA and CDR2 YSYEKL. CDR3 sequence reads: CASSQQTGGADTQYF. CDR3 nucleotides: TGCGCCAGCAGCCAGCAGACAGGGGGCGCAGATACGCAGTATTTT.

This sequence joins TRBV27 and TRBJ2-5, with a tentative D call TRBD1 (8 bases). Germline V gene data show CDR1 as MNHEY and CDR2 as SMNVEV (reference sequence). The CDR3 is 15 residues long. Trimming stripped 6 bases from V and 2 bases from J, with 16 bases between. The CDR3 bases are TGTGCCAGCAGAAGACAGGGGCGGGGGCAAGAGACCCAGTACTTC. This gives the protein CASRRQGRGQETQYF.

The chain joins TRBV5-1 to TRBJ2-5, with 16 bases identical to TRBD2. The J segment lost 4 bases and the V segment lost 4 bases, leaving 7 bases of the junction unmatched. Germline V lookup: CDR1 SGHRS, CDR2 YFSETQ. The length of the CDR3 is 17 residues. CDR3: CASSPGLAGGLGETQYF. CDR3 sequence (DNA): TGCGCCAGCAGCCCGGGACTAGCGGGGGGGCTTGGAGAGACCCAGTACTTC.

The CDR3 is CASRSMPQGTDTQYF. The CDR3 DNA sequence: TGCGCCAGCAGATCGATGCCCCAGGGCACAGATACGCAGTATTTT. The chain uses TRBV10-1 and TRBJ2-3; no firm D call. This CDR3 comprises 15 residues. Germline CDR1 and CDR2: WNHNN and SYGVQD (reference sequence). The V gene lost 6 bases and the J gene lost 1 base, with 14 bases spanning the gap.

The chain carries TRBV6-6 and TRBJ1-2, with D hard to call. The germline V gene encodes CDR1 MNHNY and CDR2 SVGAGI (reference sequence). V lost 0 bases to trimming and J lost 8 bases, with 16 bases between them. The CDR3 is 15 amino acids. CDR3 DNA sequence: TGTGCCAGCAGTTACTCTCGGAGCCGCGAGCAGGGCTACACCTTC. It specifies CASSYSRSREQGYTF.

The rearrangement joins TRBV5-4 to TRBJ2-5, with a tentative D call TRBD1 (6 bases). The CDR3 sequence is 14 residues long. Germline V gene sequence: CDR1 SGHNT, CDR2 YYREEE (reference sequence). V dropped 3 bases and J dropped 4 bases, with 13 bases sitting between them. The CDR3 is CASSSTGMGETQYF. CDR3 DNA sequence: TGTGCCAGCAGCTCTACAGGGATGGGAGAGACCCAGTACTTC.